The 21 T cell receptor beta chains below were found in one sample sequenced in a study of blood T cell repertoires in COVID-19. Assay: immunoSEQ multiplex PCR; the TCRdb copy retains only in-frame clones and omits some. The sample includes under 450,000 clones, 87% seen only once; the top ten take 1% to 1.5%. The sample taken for sequencing was PBMCs or T cells enriched from blood (not recorded which). The receptors stem from a man aged 25-45 years who had recovered from COVID-19.

The chain employs TRBV15 and TRBJ1-4; the match to TRBD1 covers 7 bases. Looked up from germline, CDR1 is LNHNV and CDR2 is YYDKDF (reference sequence). This CDR3 is built from 19 residues. V was clipped by 4 bases and J by 5 bases; unmatched bases: 19. CDR3 amino acids: CATSIVDRAGTRGNEKLFF. DNA for the CDR3: TGTGCCACCAGCATCGTAGACAGGGCCGGGACACGAGGGAATGAAAAACTGTTTTTT.

V usage is TRBV28 and J usage is TRBJ1-2, with D possibly TRBD1 on 5 matching bases. The V end was cut by 8 bases, the J end by 8 bases, with 12 bases between. Germline assignment: CDR1 MDHEN and CDR2 SYDVKM. The CDR3 is 11 amino acids. The CDR3 sequence: CASLHGGGYTF. Written as DNA, the CDR3 is TGTGCCAGCCTCCATGGGGGGGGCTACACCTTC.

This clone appeared once. J is TRBJ2-1 and V is TRBV6-2 or TRBV6-3, with D unresolved. V lost 2 bases and J 4 bases, leaving 6 bases between the germline ends. The CDR3 runs 13 residues. Germline CDR1 reads MNHEY; CDR2 reads SVGEGT. The CDR3 nucleotides read TGTGCCAGCAGTTACGGAGCTTACAATGAGCAGTTCTTC. This codes for CASSYGAYNEQFF.

This clone has only one observation. The chain is built from TRBV7-2 and TRBJ2-3; no clear D gene. The V and J ends lost 3 bases and 5 bases respectively, with 9 bases between them. Per germline, CDR1 SGHTA and CDR2 FQGNSA. CDR3 size: 13 residues. CDR3 amino acids: CASSFERRDTQYF. The DNA for the CDR3 is TGTGCCAGCAGCTTCGAGAGGAGAGATACGCAGTATTTT.

This chain links TRBV12-5 with TRBJ1-1; 7 bases agree with TRBD1. Germline assignment: CDR1 LGHNT and CDR2 FRNRAP. CDR3 length equals 15 residues. V dropped 5 bases and J dropped 4; count of bases not matched to a gene: 10. The chain's CDR3 is CASGHPTGKATEAFF. As DNA, the CDR3 is TGTGCTAGTGGTCATCCGACAGGGAAGGCCACTGAAGCTTTCTTT.

The chain joins TRBV7-3 to TRBJ2-7, with 8 bases that match TRBD1. There are 17 residues in the CDR3. The V and J ends lost 4 bases and 4 bases, in that order; junction bases with no gene match: 15. Germline assignment: CDR1 SGHTA and CDR2 FQGTGA. This CDR3 reads CASSSQFRDRLTYEQYF. The CDR3 coding sequence is TGTGCCAGCAGCTCCCAGTTCCGGGACAGGCTTACTTACGAGCAGTACTTC.

The chain carries TRBV19 and TRBJ1-1; D might be TRBD1 (6 bases). CDR1 is LNHDA and CDR2 is SQIVND in the germline V gene (reference sequence). This CDR3 is built from 12 residues. V was cut by 6 bases and J by 4 bases, with 9 bases left in between. For the CDR3, the DNA is TGTGCCAGTAGAGTAGGGGGCACTGAAGCTTTCTTT. As protein: CASRVGGTEAFF.

This clone was seen only a few times. This rearrangement joins TRBV5-1 to TRBJ1-2; D perhaps matches TRBD1 (5 bases). This CDR3 region has 12 residues. Between the trimmed V and J ends, which lost 5 bases and 5 bases, there was a span of 10 bases. Germline V CDR1 and CDR2: SGHRS, YFSETQ. CDR3 DNA sequence: TGCGCCAGCAGGTCGGAGGGGTATGGCTACACCTTC. It encodes CASRSEGYGYTF.

This clone has only one observation. The CDR3: CASSQTGGPTYEQYF. The CDR3 DNA is TGTGCCAGCAGCCAGACAGGGGGCCCAACCTACGAGCAGTACTTC. The chain recombines TRBV3-1 (or the pseudogene TRBV3-2) with TRBJ2-7; the match to TRBD1 covers 10 bases. The CDR3 contains 15 residues. Per germline, CDR1 LGHDT and CDR2 YNNKEL (reference sequence). Unmatched junction bases numbered 4, after V lost 3 bases and J lost 2 bases.

For this clone: This CDR3 is also generated by other DNA sequences in the sample. This chain uses TRBV7-2 with TRBJ1-5; TRBD1 aligns across 7 bases. This CDR3 has 14 residues. From germline, CDR1 is SGHTA and CDR2 FQGNSA. J lost 5 bases, V lost 5 bases, and 6 bases had no gene match. CDR3 bases: TGTGCCAGCAGCCTACGACAGGGAGATCAGCCCCAGCATTTT. The encoded protein is CASSLRQGDQPQHF.

The V and J genes are TRBV5-5 and TRBJ1-5; 8 bases map to TRBD1. J lost 5 bases, V lost 2 bases, and 6 bases had no gene match. The CDR3 loop spans 15 amino acids. The germline CDR1 and CDR2 sequences are SGHKS and YYEKEE (reference sequence). CDR3 in amino acids: CASSFLRDRHQPQHF. In nucleotides, the CDR3 is TGTGCCAGCAGCTTCCTCCGGGACAGGCATCAGCCCCAGCATTTT. The full variable domain, its missing parts supplied by reference TRBV5-5 and TRBJ1-5, is DAGVTQSPTHLIKTRGQQVTLRCSPISGHKSVSWYQQVLGQGPQFIFQYYEKEERGRGNFPDRFSARQFPNYSSELNVNALLLGDSALYLCASSFLRDRHQPQHFGDGTRLSIL.

The chain carries TRBV6-1 and TRBJ2-3; D not resolved. Germline CDR1 and CDR2: MNHNS and SASEGT. The V and J ends lost 2 bases and 2 bases respectively, with 8 bases between them. CDR3 length equals 14 residues. The CDR3 DNA is TGTGCCAGCAGTGAATTCGACTCCACAGATACGCAGTATTTT. Translated, it gives CASSEFDSTDTQYF.

In its sample, this clone was seen once. The V call is TRBV30, the J call TRBJ2-1, with 7 bases that match TRBD1. V gave up 2 bases and J gave up 6 bases; unmatched junction bases: 10. The CDR3 extends over 15 amino acids. Germline CDR1 GTSNPN, CDR2 SVGIG (reference sequence). The CDR3 sequence is CAWSRGQLSLNEQFF. CDR3 sequence (DNA): TGTGCCTGGAGTCGGGGACAGCTAAGTCTCAATGAGCAGTTCTTC.

The chain employs TRBV15 and TRBJ2-1, with 9 bases that match TRBD2. CDR3 length equals 16 residues. Per germline, CDR1 LNHNV and CDR2 YYDKDF (reference sequence). After removal of 5 bases from V and 9 bases from J, the junction contained 14 bases not matched to a gene. DNA of the CDR3: TGTGCCACCAGCGGGGGGCTGCTAGCGGGGCCCGGTGAGCAGTTCTTC. Protein product: CATSGGLLAGPGEQFF. The whole variable domain, filled in from reference TRBV15 and TRBJ2-1, reads DAMVIQNPRYQVTQFGKPVTLSCSQTLNHNVMYWYQQKSSQAPKLLFHYYDKDFNNEADTPDNFQSRRPNTSFCFLDIRSPGLGDTAMYLCATSGGLLAGPGEQFFGPGTRLTVL.

To note about this clone: Other DNA sequences in the same sample also yield this CDR3. The J gene is TRBJ1-5, the V gene TRBV5-1, with D tentatively TRBD1 (6 bases). Germline CDR1 and CDR2: SGHRS and YFSETQ. V lost 0 bases, J lost 1 base, and 8 bases lay in between. This CDR3 spans 15 amino acids. The CDR3 is CASSLAGQSNQPQHF. The CDR3 region has the DNA TGCGCCAGCAGCTTGGCGGGACAAAGCAATCAGCCCCAGCATTTT.

V gene TRBV5-5 combines with J gene TRBJ2-3; TRBD2 aligns across 12 bases. The CDR3 contains 15 residues. Looked up from germline, CDR1 is SGHKS and CDR2 is YYEKEE (reference sequence). V shed 4 bases and J 6 bases; nucleotides not matched to a gene: 6. The DNA for the CDR3 is TGTGCCAGCAGCCTAGCGGGGGGGCGGGCGGATACGCAGTATTTT. The encoded protein is CASSLAGGRADTQYF. Full variable domain (remainder filled in from reference TRBV5-5 and TRBJ2-3): DAGVTQSPTHLIKTRGQQVTLRCSPISGHKSVSWYQQVLGQGPQFIFQYYEKEERGRGNFPDRFSARQFPNYSSELNVNALLLGDSALYLCASSLAGGRADTQYFGPGTRLTVL.

The rearrangement links TRBV7-9 to TRBJ2-2; possibly TRBD1 for D (6 bases). This CDR3 has 14 amino acids. Per germline, CDR1 SEHNR and CDR2 FQNEAQ (reference sequence). Trimming removed 4 bases at V and 7 bases at J, with 13 bases between. Written as DNA, the CDR3 is TGTGCCAGCAGCTCAGACAGGTTTGGCGGGGAGCTGTTTTTT. This gives the protein CASSSDRFGGELFF.

The chain is built from TRBV19 and TRBJ1-4, with 9 bases fitting TRBD1. The CDR3 has 14 amino acids. With V trimmed by 6 bases and J by 8 bases, 7 bases remained unmatched. Germline V gene data show CDR1 as LNHDA and CDR2 as SQIVND (reference sequence). The CDR3 sequence is CASRTGTGREKLFF. CDR3 bases: TGTGCCAGTAGGACCGGGACAGGGAGGGAAAAACTGTTTTTT. Full variable domain (missing parts from reference TRBV19 and TRBJ1-4): DGGITQSPKYLFRKEGQNVTLSCEQNLNHDAMYWYRQDPGQGLRLIYYSQIVNDFQKGDIAEGYSVSREKKESFPLTVTSAQKNPTAFYLCASRTGTGREKLFFGSGTQLSVL.

The chain joins TRBV19 to TRBJ1-3; D not certain. The CDR3 consists of 16 residues. The germline V gene encodes CDR1 LNHDA and CDR2 SQIVND (reference sequence). V was clipped by 8 bases and J by 1 base, with 18 bases between them. In DNA, the CDR3 is TGTGCCAGTTCTATTGACGGAGGGCCTTCTGGAAACACCATATATTTT. Its translation is CASSIDGGPSGNTIYF.

This clone was seen only a few times. The V call is TRBV5-1, the J call TRBJ1-4; TRBD1 agrees at 8 bases. Germline CDR1 and CDR2: SGHRS and YFSETQ. V was clipped by 4 bases and J by 6 bases; unmatched bases: 17. This CDR3 spans 18 amino acids. CDR3 loop: CASSMFPIGQGGDEKLFF. The CDR3 region has the DNA TGCGCCAGCAGCATGTTCCCCATTGGACAGGGCGGAGATGAAAAACTGTTTTTT.

The chain links TRBV6-6 to TRBJ2-2; 9 nucleotides line up with TRBD2. This CDR3 contains 14 residues. V shed 0 bases, J shed 10 bases, and the junction held 3 bases outside the gene matches. Germline loops: CDR1 MNHNY, CDR2 SVGAGI (reference sequence). The CDR3 loop is CASSYSGGGEELFF. CDR3 in DNA: TGTGCCAGCAGTTACTCTGGCGGGGGGGAGGAGCTGTTTTTT.